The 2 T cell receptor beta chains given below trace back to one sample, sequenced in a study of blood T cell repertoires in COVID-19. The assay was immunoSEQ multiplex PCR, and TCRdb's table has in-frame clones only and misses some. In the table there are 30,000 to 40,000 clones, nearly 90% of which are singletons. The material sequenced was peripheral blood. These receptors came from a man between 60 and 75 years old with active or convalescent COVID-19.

In nucleotides, the CDR3 is TGTGCCTGGACCCACGGACTATACACCGGGGAGCTGTTTTTT. Amino acids: CAWTHGLYTGELFF. V is TRBV30 and J is TRBJ2-2; a possible D gene is TRBD2 (6 bases). The CDR3 extends over 14 amino acids. The germline V gene encodes CDR1 GTSNPN and CDR2 SVGIG (reference sequence). Deletions cut 4 bases from V and 3 bases from J, with 12 bases between.

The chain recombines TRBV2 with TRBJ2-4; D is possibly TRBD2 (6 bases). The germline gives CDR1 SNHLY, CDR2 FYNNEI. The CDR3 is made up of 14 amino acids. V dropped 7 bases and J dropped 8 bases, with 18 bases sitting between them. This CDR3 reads CASNRDLGGDIQYF. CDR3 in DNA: TGTGCCAGCAACCGGGACCTGGGGGGAGACATTCAGTACTTC.